This T cell receptor (beta chain) originates from a study of CD8+ T cells in alopecia areata. About the study: C3H/HeJ graft donors with spontaneous alopecia, aged about 6-12 months, supplied skin that was transplanted onto female C3H/HeJ mice aged about 6-11 weeks.

Cutaneous lymph nodes were pooled and cells sorted by CD4, CD8alpha, NKG2D, NKG2ACE and more. Points from the study as a whole: TCR sharing across patients was less clear than in mice, possibly HLA-related. Especially in alopecia totalis/universalis, lesional scalp showed greater clonality than normal scalp did. Among the cells sequenced in scalp samples are also the resident alphabeta T cells of normal skin.

Reverse transcription of extracted RNA yielded cDNA, which provided the sequencing template. Profiled with immunoSEQ multiplex PCR; TCRdb holds only in-frame clones, not every one. Altogether more than 250,000 clones were found in the sample, and no singletons occur. Points on this clone: What it binds is unknown. The gene names here belong to mouse.

The clonotype comes from a C3H/HeJ mouse with alopecia areata. MHC haplotype of the strain: H2-k. Sequenced: CD4+ T cells sorted from a lymph node.

This CDR3 reads CASSTRFSAETLYF. The CDR3 bases that were read are TGTGCTAGCAGTACCAGGTTTAGTGCAGAA. The chain couples TRBV17 to TRBJ2-3; unclear D gene. The read terminates 4 residues ahead of where the CDR3 ends, so the germline J gene completes it. The CDR3 length is 14 residues. The germline V gene has CDR1 MNHDT and CDR2 YYDKIL. V lost 4 bases, J lost 0 bases, and 8 bases lay in between.